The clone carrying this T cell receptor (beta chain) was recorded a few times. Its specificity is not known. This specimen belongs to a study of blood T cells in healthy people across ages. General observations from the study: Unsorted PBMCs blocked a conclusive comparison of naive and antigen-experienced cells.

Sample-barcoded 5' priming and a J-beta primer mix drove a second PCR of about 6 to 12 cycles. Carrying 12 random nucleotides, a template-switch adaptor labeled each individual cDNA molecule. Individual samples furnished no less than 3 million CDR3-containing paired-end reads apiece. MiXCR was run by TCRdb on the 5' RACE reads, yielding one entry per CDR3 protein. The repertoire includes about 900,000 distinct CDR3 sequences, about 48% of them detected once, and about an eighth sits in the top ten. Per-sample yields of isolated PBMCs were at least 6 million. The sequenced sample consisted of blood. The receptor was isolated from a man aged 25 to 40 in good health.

The CDR3, as DNA: TGTGCCAGCAGTCCCCTCCGACAGGGCTACTACGAGCAGTACTTC. It specifies CASSPLRQGYYEQYF. The rearrangement links TRBV28 to TRBJ2-7; TRBD1 matches 7 bases. V lost 5 bases to trimming and J lost 3 bases; unmatched junction nucleotides: 10. This CDR3 has 15 residues. Germline assignment: CDR1 MDHEN and CDR2 SYDVKM.